The present TCR beta chain was sequenced within a study of regulatory T cells in long-lasting Graves disease. This clonotype was detected ten times or more. To make TCR beta libraries, researchers used iRepertoire HTBI primers and Arm-PCR of CDR3 regions. TCRdb called the multiplex PCR reads again in MiXCR, with one record for every CDR3 protein. The table has more than 300,000 distinct CDR3 sequences, approximately 10% seen once. CDR1 MDHEN and CDR2 SYDVKM come from the germline V gene. The J segment lost 0 bases and the V segment lost 5 bases, leaving 4 bases of the junction unmatched. CDR3 length: 15 residues. The sample's time point: newly diagnosed GD, antithyroid drugs for less than 3 months. The TCR library was made from RNA that had been extracted from PBMCs in TRIzol. In this cohort, patients came from an endocrinology department located in Xi'an, China. These data also formed part of another study, on T cells in Graves' hyperthyroidism and ophthalmopathy. In that study: HTBI primers drove first-round RT-PCR of the TCR CDR3.

The sequencing here drew on peripheral blood mononuclear cells (PBMCs), taken at new diagnosis, from a patient treated with antithyroid drugs. The J gene is TRBJ1-5, the V gene TRBV28, with 7 bases aligning to TRBD1. The TCR was taken from a woman under 30 with Graves disease. CDR3 region: CASSRYRGSNQPQHF. As DNA, the CDR3 is TGTGCCAGCAGTCGTTACAGGGGTAGCAATCAGCCCCAGCATTTT.